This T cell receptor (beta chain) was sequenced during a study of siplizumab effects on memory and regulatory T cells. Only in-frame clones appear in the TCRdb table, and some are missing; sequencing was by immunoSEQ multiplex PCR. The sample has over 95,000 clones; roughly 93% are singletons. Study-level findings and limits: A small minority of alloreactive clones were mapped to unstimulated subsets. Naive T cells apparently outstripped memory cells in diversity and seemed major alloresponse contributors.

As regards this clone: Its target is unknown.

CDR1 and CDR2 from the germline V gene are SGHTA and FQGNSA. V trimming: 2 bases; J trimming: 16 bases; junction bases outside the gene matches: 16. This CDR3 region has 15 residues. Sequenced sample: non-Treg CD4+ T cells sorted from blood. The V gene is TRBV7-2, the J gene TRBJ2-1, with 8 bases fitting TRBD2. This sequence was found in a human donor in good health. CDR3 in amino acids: CASSLFGSGDRSVFF. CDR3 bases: TGTGCCAGCAGCTTATTCGGTAGCGGGGACCGGTCCGTCTTCTTC. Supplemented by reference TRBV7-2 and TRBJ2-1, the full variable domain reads GAGVSQSPSNKVTEKGKDVELRCDPISGHTALYWYRQSLGQGLEFLIYFQGNSAPDKSGLPSDRFSAERTGGSVSTLTIQRTQQEDSAVYLCASSLFGSGDRSVFFGPGTRLTVL.